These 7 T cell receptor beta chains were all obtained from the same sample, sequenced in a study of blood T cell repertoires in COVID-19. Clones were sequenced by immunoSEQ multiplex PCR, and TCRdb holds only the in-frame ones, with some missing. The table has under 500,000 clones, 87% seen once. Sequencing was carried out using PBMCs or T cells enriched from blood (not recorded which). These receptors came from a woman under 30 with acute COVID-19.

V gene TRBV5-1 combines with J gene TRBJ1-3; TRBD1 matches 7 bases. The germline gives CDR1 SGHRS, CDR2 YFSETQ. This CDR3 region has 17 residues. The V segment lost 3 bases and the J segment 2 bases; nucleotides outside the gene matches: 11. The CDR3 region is CASSSDQQGTPGNTIYF. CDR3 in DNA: TGCGCCAGCAGCTCGGACCAACAGGGGACACCTGGAAACACCATATATTTT.

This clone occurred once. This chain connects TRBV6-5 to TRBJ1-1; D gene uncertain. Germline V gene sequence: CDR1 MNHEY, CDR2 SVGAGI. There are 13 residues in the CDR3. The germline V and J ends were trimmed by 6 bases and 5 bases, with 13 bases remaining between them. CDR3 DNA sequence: TGTGCCAGCAGATACGACCACGGGACTGAAGCTTTCTTT. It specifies CASRYDHGTEAFF.

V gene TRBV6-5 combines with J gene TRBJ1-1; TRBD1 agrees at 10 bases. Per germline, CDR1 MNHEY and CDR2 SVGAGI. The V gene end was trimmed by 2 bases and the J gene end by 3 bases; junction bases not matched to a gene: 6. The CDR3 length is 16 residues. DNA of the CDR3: TGTGCCAGCAGTTACGGGACAGGGGTCTTTGACACTGAAGCTTTCTTT. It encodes CASSYGTGVFDTEAFF.

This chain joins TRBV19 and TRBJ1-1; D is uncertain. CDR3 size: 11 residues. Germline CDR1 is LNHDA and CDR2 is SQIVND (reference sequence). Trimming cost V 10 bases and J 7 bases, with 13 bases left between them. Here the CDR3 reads CATLGGIEAFF. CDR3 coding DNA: TGTGCCACCTTAGGAGGGATTGAAGCTTTCTTT.

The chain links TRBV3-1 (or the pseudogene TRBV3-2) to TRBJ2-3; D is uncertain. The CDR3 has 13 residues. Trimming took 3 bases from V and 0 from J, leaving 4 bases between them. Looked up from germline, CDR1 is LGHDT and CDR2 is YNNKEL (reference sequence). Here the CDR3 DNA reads TGTGCCAGCAGCCAGACTAGCACAGATACGCAGTATTTT. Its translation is CASSQTSTDTQYF.

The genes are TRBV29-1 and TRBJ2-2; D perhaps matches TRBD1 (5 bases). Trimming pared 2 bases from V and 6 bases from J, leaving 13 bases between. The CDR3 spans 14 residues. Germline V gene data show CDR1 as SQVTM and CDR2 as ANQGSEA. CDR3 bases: TGCAGCGTTGAATCAGGGCGGTACGCCGGGGAGCTGTTTTTT. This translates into CSVESGRYAGELFF.

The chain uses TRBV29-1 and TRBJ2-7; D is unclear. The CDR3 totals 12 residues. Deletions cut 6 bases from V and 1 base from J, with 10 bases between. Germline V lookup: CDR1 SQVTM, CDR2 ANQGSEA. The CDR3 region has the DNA TGCAGCGTATCTGAACAGTCCTACGAGCAGTACTTC. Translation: CSVSEQSYEQYF.